This T cell receptor (beta chain) was recorded in a study of cytomegalovirus exposure and HLA in healthy donors. Study-level findings and limits: Associated with cytomegalovirus, according to the listing, were some 150 TCR beta chains. The classifier, whose performance was assessed in both the original and validation cohorts, reportedly diagnosed cytomegalovirus status with high specificity and sensitivity.

The data were produced by immunoSEQ multiplex PCR, yet TCRdb's version contains in-frame clones alone and is incomplete. The sample lists around 160,000 clones; approximately 81% were seen once. Looked up from germline, CDR1 is SEHNR and CDR2 is FQNEAQ (reference sequence). V lost 0 bases and J lost 2, with 6 bases in between. There are 14 residues in the CDR3. Remarks on this clone: Its antigen is still unknown.

Specimen: PBMCs. This sequence was found in a man aged 25-45 years in good health and CMV-seropositive. The chain joins TRBV7-9 to TRBJ2-3, with D possibly matching TRBD2 (5 bases). CDR3 nucleotides: TGTGCCAGCAGCTTAGCTAGCGCCACAGATACGCAGTATTTT. Its translation is CASSLASATDTQYF.